This T cell receptor beta chain was observed in a study of blood T cell repertoires in COVID-19. CDR1 is MNHNY and CDR2 is SVGAGI in the germline V gene (reference sequence). The CDR3 runs to 18 residues. J gave up 1 base and V 6 bases, and 9 bases lay outside the gene matches. The data were produced by immunoSEQ multiplex PCR, yet TCRdb's version contains in-frame clones alone and is incomplete. Among nearly 300,000 clones listed, approximately 89% were seen once. Sequenced sample: peripheral blood. The chain combines TRBV6-6 with TRBJ2-6; 10 positions match TRBD1. The origin of this receptor is a woman aged 30 to 39 who had recovered from COVID-19. CDR3 sequence reads: CASSRVGTGDSGANVLTF. The CDR3 nucleotides are TGTGCCAGCAGCCGAGTTGGGACAGGGGATTCTGGGGCCAACGTCCTGACTTTC.